This paragraph reports one T cell receptor beta chain. Its matching antigen is unknown. The germline V gene has CDR1 LNHDA and CDR2 SQIVND (reference sequence). This CDR3 is 14 amino acids long. This sample is part of a study of CXCR3-negative and CXCR3-positive naive CD8 T cells. Study results and limitations: TCR strength was inferred from TRB CDR3 properties, while surface CD5 was comparable between naive subsets. Both naive subsets showed comparably high diversity, and memory CD8+ cells showed much lower diversity. Greater hydrophobicity was found in TRB CDR3s of CXCR3-positive naive cells than of CXCR3-negative naive cells. The study found CXCR3 expression partially decreased after cryopreservation and ran most assays on fresh PBMCs.

cDNA libraries for TRB were generated by 5' RACE incorporating UMI labels. TCRdb derives one entry per CDR3 protein from the 5' RACE reads, leaving out DNA. This repertoire includes over 95,000 distinct CDR3 sequences. The sequenced sample consisted of naive CXCR3+ CD8+ T cells from blood. Subset here: CD45RO-CCR7+CD27+CD95- naive CD8+ T cells expressing CXCR3 (TNR3+). The clonotype originates from a human donor in good health. Some clones in this sample may be carry-over from other donors' samples. This chain links TRBV19 with TRBJ1-2; TCRdb selects TRBD1, and the lack of DNA leaves this call unchecked. The CDR3 sequence is CASKEDTLGGGYTF.